This entry concerns a single T cell receptor (beta chain). As processed by the authors: Quantification of nucleated cells was approximated via reference gene primer amplification. TCRdb keeps only in-frame clones here, not all; method: immunoSEQ multiplex PCR. That table furnishes V, J and clone size, whereas the DNA furnished D and trimming. The sample lists under 150,000 clones; over 75% were seen once. This sample is drawn from a study of blood T cell repertoires in COVID-19. Study-wide background: There were acute and convalescent COVID-19 samples, and they came from the United States, Italy and Spain. From T cells, B-cell-depleted T cells, or PBMCs came the material, which was cDNA or gDNA.

From germline, CDR1 is LNHDA and CDR2 SQIVND (reference sequence). The CDR3 contains 13 residues. Trimming left V 5 bases short and J 9 bases short, with 13 bases between. This chain uses TRBV19 with TRBJ2-2; possible D gene TRBD1, 5 bases. Sequencing was done on a sample of peripheral blood. The TCR comes from a man of 80 years or more with acute or convalescent COVID-19. CDR3 loop: CASSPQGPWELFF. The CDR3 DNA reads TGTGCCAGTAGTCCGCAGGGTCCTTGGGAGCTGTTTTTT.